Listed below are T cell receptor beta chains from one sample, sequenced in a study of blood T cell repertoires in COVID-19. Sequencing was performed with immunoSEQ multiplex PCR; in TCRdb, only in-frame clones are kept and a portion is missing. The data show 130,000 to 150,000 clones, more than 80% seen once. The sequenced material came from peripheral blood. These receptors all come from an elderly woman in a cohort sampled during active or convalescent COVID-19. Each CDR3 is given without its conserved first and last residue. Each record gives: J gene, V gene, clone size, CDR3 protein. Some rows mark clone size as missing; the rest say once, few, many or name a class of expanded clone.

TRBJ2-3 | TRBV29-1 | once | SVEGERVSTDTQY
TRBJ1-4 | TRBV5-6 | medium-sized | ASSLRPAGASEKLF
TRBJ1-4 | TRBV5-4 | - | ASSFRQGSRATNEKLF
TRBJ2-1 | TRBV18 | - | ASSPYQRSYNEQF
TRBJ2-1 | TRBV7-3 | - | ASREGASSYNEQF
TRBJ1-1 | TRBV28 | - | ASSLGQGYAF
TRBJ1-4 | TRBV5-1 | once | ASSRGTSSLGTNEKLF
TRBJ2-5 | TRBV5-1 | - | ASSLGLAGGWYQETQY
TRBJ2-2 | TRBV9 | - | ASSAGIAGKNTGELF
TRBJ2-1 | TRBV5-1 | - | ASSFAAGGPLSYNEQF
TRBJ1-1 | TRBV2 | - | ASSPRGLMNTEAF
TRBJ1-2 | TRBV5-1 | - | ASSLDSLGLAYGYT
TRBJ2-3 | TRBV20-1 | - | SASGSALSLTDTQY
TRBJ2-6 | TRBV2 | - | ASSPSRVSGANVLT
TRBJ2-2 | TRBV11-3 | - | ASSQTGTITTGELF
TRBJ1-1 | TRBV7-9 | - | ASSLQGDTEAF
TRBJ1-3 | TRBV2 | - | ASMREYSGNTIY
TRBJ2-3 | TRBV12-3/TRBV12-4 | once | ASSETTTDTQY
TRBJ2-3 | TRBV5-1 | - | ASSPGDRDTDTQY
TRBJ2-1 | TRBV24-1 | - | ATSADRPGSGGYNEQF
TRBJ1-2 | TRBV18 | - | ASSPVTVASVNYGYT
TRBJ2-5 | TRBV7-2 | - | ASSLTGVVETQY
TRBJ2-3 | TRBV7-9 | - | ASSPDRGRTDTQY
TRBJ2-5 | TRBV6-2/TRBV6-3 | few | ASSWTGLAVETQY
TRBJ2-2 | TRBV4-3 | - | ASSSGQSNTGELF
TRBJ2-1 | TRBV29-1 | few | SVEDILAGGLNNEQF
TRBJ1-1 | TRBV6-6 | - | ASTKQGPMNTEAF
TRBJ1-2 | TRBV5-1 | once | ASSWNRGNGYT
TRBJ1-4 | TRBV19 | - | ASSISGANEKLF
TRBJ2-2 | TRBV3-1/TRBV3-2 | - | ASSRGRNTGELF
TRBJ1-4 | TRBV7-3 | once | ASSFEARRRGYYEKLF
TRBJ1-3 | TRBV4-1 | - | ASSLRGSDGNTIY
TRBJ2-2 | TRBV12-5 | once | ASGWAGKTGELF
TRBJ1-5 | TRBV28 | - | ASSGTGGPKQPQH
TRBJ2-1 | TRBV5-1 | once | ASSPKAGGYNEQF
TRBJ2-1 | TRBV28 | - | ASSRPLTAFSYNEQF
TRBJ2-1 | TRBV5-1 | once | ASSLEGQTTYNEQF
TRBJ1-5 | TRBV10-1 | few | ASSPTGGTSIVNQPQH
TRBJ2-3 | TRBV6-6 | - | ASSAPERPSTDTQY
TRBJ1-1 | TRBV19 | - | ASSTGGFKNTEAF
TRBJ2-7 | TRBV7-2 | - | ASSLVTGVQYEQY
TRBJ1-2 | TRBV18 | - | ASSPFQSGVSDYGYT
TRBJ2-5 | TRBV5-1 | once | ASSLGSGETQY
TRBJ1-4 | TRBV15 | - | ATSRDAGEKLF
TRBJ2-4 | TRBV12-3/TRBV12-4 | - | ASSLGWGDIQY
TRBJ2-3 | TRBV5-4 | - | ASSLDSVTQY